The next 2 T cell receptor beta chains were all read from a single sample in a study of Graves' ophthalmopathy and Graves' hyperthyroidism. The authors amplified TCR beta CDR3 regions, and they did so from RNA transcripts for repertoire sequencing. First-round RT-PCR relied on HTBI primers, and a second-round multiplex PCR came next. TCRdb fed the multiplex PCR reads into MiXCR, producing one record per CDR3 protein. The sample carries about 1.1 million distinct CDR3 sequences, about two fifths recorded once. Sequenced sample: peripheral blood or thyroid tissue (not recorded which). The receptor source for this set is an adult man with Graves' hyperthyroidism.

As DNA, the CDR3 is TGTGCCAGCAGTATCCGGGACGGCAAGACCGAGCAGTACTTC. This codes for CASSIRDGKTEQYF. The chain employs TRBV7-2 and TRBJ2-7, with D possibly called TRBD1 or TRBD2 (5 bases each). Trimming removed 6 bases from V and 6 bases from J, with 18 bases in between. CDR3 length: 14 residues. Germline V gene data show CDR1 as SGHTA and CDR2 as FQGNSA.

In this sample, this clonotype turned up many times. This sequence joins TRBV24-1 and TRBJ2-7; possibly TRBD2 for D (6 bases). The CDR3 runs 17 residues. Germline lookup yields CDR1 KGHDR and CDR2 SFDVKD. The germline V and J ends were trimmed by 0 bases and 2 bases, with 16 bases remaining between them. The CDR3 coding sequence is TGTGCCACCAGTGATTTGGATCCCGGGAGTACGACCTACGAGCAGTACTTC. Protein: CATSDLDPGSTTYEQYF.